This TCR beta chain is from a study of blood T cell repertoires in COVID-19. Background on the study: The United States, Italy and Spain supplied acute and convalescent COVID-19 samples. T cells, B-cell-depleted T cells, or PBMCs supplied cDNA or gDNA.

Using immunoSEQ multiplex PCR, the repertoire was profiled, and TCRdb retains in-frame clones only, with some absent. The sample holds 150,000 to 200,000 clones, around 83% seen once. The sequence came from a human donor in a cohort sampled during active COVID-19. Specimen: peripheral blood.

The CDR3 sequence is CASSPRDRPNTEAFF. CDR3 DNA: TGTGCCAGCAGCCCGAGGGACAGACCTAACACTGAAGCTTTCTTT. The chain combines TRBV7-2 with TRBJ1-1, with 7 bases lining up with TRBD1. Germline lookup yields CDR1 SGHTA and CDR2 FQGNSA. This CDR3 region has 15 residues. The trim removed 5 bases at V and 2 bases at J, leaving 8 bases unmatched.